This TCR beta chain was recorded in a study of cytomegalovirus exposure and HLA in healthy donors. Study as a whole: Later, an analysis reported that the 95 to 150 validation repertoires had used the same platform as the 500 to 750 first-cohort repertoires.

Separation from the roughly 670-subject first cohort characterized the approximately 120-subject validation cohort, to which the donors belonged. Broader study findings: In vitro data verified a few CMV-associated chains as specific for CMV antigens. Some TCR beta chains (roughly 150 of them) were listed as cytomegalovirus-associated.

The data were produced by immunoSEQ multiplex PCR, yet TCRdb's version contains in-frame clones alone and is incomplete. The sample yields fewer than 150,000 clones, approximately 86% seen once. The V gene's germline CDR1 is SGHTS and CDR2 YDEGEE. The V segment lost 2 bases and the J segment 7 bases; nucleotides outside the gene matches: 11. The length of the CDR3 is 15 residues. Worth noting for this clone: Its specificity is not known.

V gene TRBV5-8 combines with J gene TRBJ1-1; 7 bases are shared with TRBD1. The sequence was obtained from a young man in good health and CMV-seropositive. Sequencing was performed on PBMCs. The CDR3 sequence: CASSFKTTGVLEAFF. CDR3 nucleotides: TGTGCCAGCAGCTTCAAAACAACAGGGGTCCTTGAAGCTTTCTTT.